This T cell receptor (beta chain) was identified in a study of blood T cells in healthy people across ages. The CDR3 contains 13 residues. Trimming cost V 11 bases and J 4 bases, with 18 bases left between them. Germline CDR1 MNHEY, CDR2 SVGAGI. Primers used in a second PCR of about 6 to 11 cycles were a sample-barcoded 5' primer and a J-beta primer mix. Using its own MiXCR run on the 5' RACE reads, TCRdb lists one record per CDR3 protein. The profile covers about 1,600,000 distinct CDR3 sequences, with around 39% appearing a single time and 7.9% taken by the ten largest. The sequence was obtained from a woman aged 18-35 years in good health. The chain couples TRBV6-5 to TRBJ2-7; D is undetermined. Sequenced: blood. CDR3 DNA sequence: TGTGCCGGTGGATGGCAAAGTGGTTACGAGCAGTACTTC. It encodes CAGGWQSGYEQYF.